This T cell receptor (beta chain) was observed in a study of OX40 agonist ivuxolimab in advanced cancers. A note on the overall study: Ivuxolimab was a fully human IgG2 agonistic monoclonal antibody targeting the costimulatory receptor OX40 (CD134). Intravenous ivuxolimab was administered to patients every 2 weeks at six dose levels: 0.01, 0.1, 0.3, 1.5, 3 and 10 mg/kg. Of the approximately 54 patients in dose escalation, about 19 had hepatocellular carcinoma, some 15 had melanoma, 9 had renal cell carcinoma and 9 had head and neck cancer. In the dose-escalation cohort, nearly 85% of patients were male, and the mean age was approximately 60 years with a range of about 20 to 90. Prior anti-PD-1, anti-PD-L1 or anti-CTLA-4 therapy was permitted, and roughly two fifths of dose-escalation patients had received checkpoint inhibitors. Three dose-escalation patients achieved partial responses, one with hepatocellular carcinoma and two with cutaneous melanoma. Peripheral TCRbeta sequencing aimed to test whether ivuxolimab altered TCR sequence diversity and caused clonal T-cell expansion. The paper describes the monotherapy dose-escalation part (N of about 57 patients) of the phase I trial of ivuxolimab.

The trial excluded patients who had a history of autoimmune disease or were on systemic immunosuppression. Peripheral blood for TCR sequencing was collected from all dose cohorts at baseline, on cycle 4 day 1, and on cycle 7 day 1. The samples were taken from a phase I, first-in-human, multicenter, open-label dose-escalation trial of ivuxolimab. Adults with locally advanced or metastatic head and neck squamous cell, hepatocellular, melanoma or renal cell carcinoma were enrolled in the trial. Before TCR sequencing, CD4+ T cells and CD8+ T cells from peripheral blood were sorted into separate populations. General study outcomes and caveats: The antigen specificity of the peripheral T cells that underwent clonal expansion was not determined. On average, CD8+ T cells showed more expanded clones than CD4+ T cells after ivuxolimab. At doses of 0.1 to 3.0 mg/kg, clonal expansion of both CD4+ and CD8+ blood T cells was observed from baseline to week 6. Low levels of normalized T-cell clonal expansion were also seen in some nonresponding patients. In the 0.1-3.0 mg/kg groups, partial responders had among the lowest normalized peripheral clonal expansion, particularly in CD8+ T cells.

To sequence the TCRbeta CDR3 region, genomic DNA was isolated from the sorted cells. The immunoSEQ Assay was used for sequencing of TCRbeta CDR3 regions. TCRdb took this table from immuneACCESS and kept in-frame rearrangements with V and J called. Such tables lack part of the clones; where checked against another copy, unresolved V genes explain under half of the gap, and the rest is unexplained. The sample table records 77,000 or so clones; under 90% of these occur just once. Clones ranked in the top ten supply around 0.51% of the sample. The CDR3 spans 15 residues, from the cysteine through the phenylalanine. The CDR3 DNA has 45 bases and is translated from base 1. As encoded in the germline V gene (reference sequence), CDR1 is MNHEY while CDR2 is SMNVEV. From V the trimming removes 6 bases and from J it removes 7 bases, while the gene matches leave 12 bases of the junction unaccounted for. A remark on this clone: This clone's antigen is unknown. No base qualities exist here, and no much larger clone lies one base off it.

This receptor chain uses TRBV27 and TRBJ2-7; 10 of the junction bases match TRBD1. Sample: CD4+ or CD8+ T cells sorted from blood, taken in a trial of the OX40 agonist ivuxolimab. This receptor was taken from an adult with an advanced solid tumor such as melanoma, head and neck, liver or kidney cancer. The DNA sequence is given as TGTGCCAGCAGACCTACCGGGACAGGGGCGGGTGAGCAGTACTTC. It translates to CASRPTGTGAGEQYF.